The 24 T cell receptor beta chains below were found in one sample sequenced in a study of blood T cells in healthy people across ages. With a J-beta primer mix and a sample-barcoded 5' primer, a second PCR ran about 7 to 12 cycles. In TCRdb, the 5' RACE reads were re-called with MiXCR into one record per CDR3 protein. This table has some 850,000 distinct CDR3 sequences, about 26% appearing once. This sample was shared with a second study, whose subject was T cells of mothers and their children.

Sequencing was carried out using blood. These receptors were obtained from a boy aged 5-17 years in good health.

This clonotype was seen only a few times. The rearrangement links TRBV14 to TRBJ2-1, with 12 bases matching TRBD2. The CDR3 consists of 12 residues. CDR1 is SGHDN and CDR2 is FVKESK in the germline V gene. The V and J ends lost 8 bases and 10 bases, in that order; junction bases with no gene match: 3. CDR3 amino acids: CASGLAGNEQFF. CDR3 coding DNA: TGTGCCAGCGGACTAGCGGGGAACGAGCAGTTCTTC.

This clonotype appeared a few times. V usage is TRBV5-1 and J usage is TRBJ2-6; a possible D gene is TRBD2 (5 bases). The CDR3 runs 17 residues. Trimming took off 5 bases at V and 0 bases at J, with 15 bases between the two ends. The germline CDR1 and CDR2 sequences are SGHRS and YFSETQ. DNA for the CDR3: TGCGCCAGCAGTTTTTCTCGGGATTTCTCTGGGGCCAACGTCCTGACTTTC. Its protein product is CASSFSRDFSGANVLTF. The entire variable domain, with the rest obtained from reference TRBV5-1 and TRBJ2-6, is as follows: KAGVTQTPRYLIKTRGQQVTLSCSPISGHRSVSWYQQTPGQGLQFLFEYFSETQRNKGNFPGRFSGRQFSNSRSEMNVSTLELGDSALYLCASSFSRDFSGANVLTFGAGSRLTVL.

The J gene is TRBJ2-3, the V gene TRBV12-3 or TRBV12-4; the match to TRBD2 covers 10 bases. This CDR3 spans 17 amino acids. V trimming: 3 bases; J trimming: 0 bases; junction bases outside the gene matches: 6. The CDR3 region is CASSFYGLADSTDTQYF. DNA of the CDR3: TGTGCCAGCAGTTTTTACGGACTAGCGGATAGCACAGATACGCAGTATTTT.

This clonotype appeared a few times. V and J are TRBV18 and TRBJ2-4, with D maybe TRBD2 (6 bases). The germline V gene has CDR1 KGHSH and CDR2 LQKENI. This CDR3 comprises 13 residues. V lost 3 bases, J lost 5 bases, and 8 bases lay in between. CDR3 protein: CASSPGEENIQYF. The CDR3 DNA sequence: TGTGCCAGCTCACCGGGGGAGGAAAACATTCAGTACTTC.

The chain employs TRBV14 and TRBJ2-1; no clear D gene. The V gene's germline CDR1 is SGHDN and CDR2 FVKESK. The V end was cut by 5 bases, the J end by 5 bases, with 22 bases between. The CDR3 consists of 17 residues. The CDR3 region has the DNA TGTGCCAGCAGCTCCTCCCGGGCGACCCATGGAAACAATGAGCAGTTCTTC. Its translation: CASSSSRATHGNNEQFF. Variable domain in full (rest from reference TRBV14 and TRBJ2-1): EAGVTQFPSHSVIEKGQTVTLRCDPISGHDNLYWYRRVMGKEIKFLLHFVKESKQDESGMPNNRFLAERTGGTYSTLKVQPAELEDSGVYFCASSSSRATHGNNEQFFGPGTRLTVL.

The genes are TRBV7-9 and TRBJ2-5; D not resolved. This CDR3 region has 15 residues. The V gene's germline CDR1 is SEHNR and CDR2 FQNEAQ (reference sequence). Between the trimmed V and J ends, which lost 1 base and 0 bases, there was a span of 9 bases. CDR3 in DNA: TGTGCCAGCAGCTTAGGGCGGATGTACCAAGAGACCCAGTACTTC. Translation gives CASSLGRMYQETQYF.

The chain carries TRBV11-2 and TRBJ2-5; D perhaps matches TRBD2 (7 bases). The DNA end is a closer match to TRBJ2-7, so the J assignment may be wrong. Germline loops: CDR1 SGHAT, CDR2 FQNNGV. The CDR3 is 14 residues long. The chain's CDR3 is CASSWGAGEYEQYF. CDR3 DNA: TGTGCCAGCAGCTGGGGGGCGGGGGAATACGAGCAGTACTTC.

The rearrangement joins TRBV12-3 or TRBV12-4 to TRBJ2-1, with a tentative D call TRBD2 (7 bases). The V gene lost 5 bases and the J gene lost 3 bases, with 14 bases spanning the gap. This CDR3 is built from 15 residues. Written as DNA, the CDR3 is TGTGCCAGCAGTGTACAGGGAGGGGTCTACAATGAGCAGTTCTTC. This gives the protein CASSVQGGVYNEQFF.

J is TRBJ2-7 and V is TRBV27, with D perhaps matching TRBD1 (7 bases). Germline-derived CDR1 and CDR2 are MNHEY and SMNVEV (reference sequence). The CDR3 sequence is 15 residues long. V dropped 3 bases and J dropped 2 bases, with 14 bases sitting between them. In DNA form, the CDR3 reads TGTGCCAGCAGTTTCTTGGACAGGAGGGCCTACGAGCAGTACTTC. The encoded protein is CASSFLDRRAYEQYF.

The chain has TRBV12-5 and TRBJ1-1; D not resolved. CDR3 size: 15 residues. Germline V lookup: CDR1 LGHNT, CDR2 FRNRAP. The V end lost 0 bases, the J end lost 6 bases, and 14 bases lay between the germline ends. The CDR3 bases are TGTGCTAGTGGTTTGGTATTTCGGCCAAGGGCTGAAGCTTTCTTT. Protein product: CASGLVFRPRAEAFF.

This clonotype appeared a few times. At one boundary the junction diverges from the germline segment, which might be a read error. V gene TRBV10-3 combines with J gene TRBJ2-5; unclear D gene. The V gene's germline CDR1 is ENHRY and CDR2 SYGVKD. The CDR3 totals 15 residues. The DNA of the CDR3 is TGTGCCATCAGTGATATAGGCAGGAACCAAGAGACCCAGCACTTC. Translation: CAISDIGRNQETQHF.

The CDR3, as DNA: TGTGCCAGCGTCGGGGGCCGAGAAGAGCAGTACTTC. Protein sequence: CASVGGREEQYF. V and J are TRBV7-2 and TRBJ2-7; D might be TRBD1 or TRBD2, each matching 6 bases. V was clipped by 8 bases and J by 7 bases, with 15 bases between them. The CDR3 is made up of 12 amino acids. Germline loops: CDR1 SGHTA, CDR2 FQGNSA.

This rearrangement joins TRBV6-1 to TRBJ1-1, with TRBD1 as a possible D gene (5 bases). The CDR3 is made up of 17 amino acids. Germline CDR1 MNHNS, CDR2 SASEGT. V shed 6 bases and J shed 5 bases, with 25 bases lying between them. The CDR3 nucleotides read TGTGCCAGCAGACCCGTGGAGGATGGGGGGTTGTGGACTGAAGCTTTCTTT. As protein: CASRPVEDGGLWTEAFF.

V and J are TRBV20-1 and TRBJ2-1, with a possible D match to TRBD1 (5 bases). The end of the DNA aligns better with TRBJ2-7, so the J call may be wrong. The CDR3 runs 13 residues. The germline CDR1 and CDR2 sequences are DFQATT and SNEGSKA (reference sequence). CDR3 in amino acids: CSARKGNVDEQYF. The CDR3 nucleotides read TGCAGTGCTAGAAAGGGGAACGTGGACGAGCAGTACTTC.

The chain carries TRBV9 and TRBJ2-7; 10 nucleotides agree with TRBD1. With V trimmed by 8 bases and J by 4 bases, 12 bases remained unmatched. CDR1 is SGDLS, CDR2 YYNGEE, per germline. The CDR3 spans 15 residues. The DNA of the CDR3 is TGTGCCAGGGGACTTCCGGGACAGGGGATATACGAGCAGTACTTC. Translating it yields CARGLPGQGIYEQYF.

This rearrangement joins TRBV5-5 to TRBJ2-1; TRBD2 aligns across 8 bases. Germline trimming cut 0 bases from V and 8 bases from J; bases unmatched to any gene: 4. The CDR3 has 14 residues. Germline CDR1 is SGHKS and CDR2 is YYEKEE (reference sequence). The CDR3 DNA is TGTGCCAGCAGCTTGGGACTAGCGTTTGATGAGCAGTTCTTC. Translating it yields CASSLGLAFDEQFF. The full variable domain, rest sourced from reference TRBV5-5 and TRBJ2-1, is DAGVTQSPTHLIKTRGQQVTLRCSPISGHKSVSWYQQVLGQGPQFIFQYYEKEERGRGNFPDRFSARQFPNYSSELNVNALLLGDSALYLCASSLGLAFDEQFFGPGTRLTVL.

There are a few counts of this clonotype. CDR3 region: CASSIAGGPLETQYF. DNA of the CDR3: TGTGCCAGCAGCATAGCGGGGGGGCCCTTAGAGACCCAGTACTTC. V usage is TRBV11-2 and J usage is TRBJ2-5, with TRBD2 matching over 11 bases. CDR1 is SGHAT, CDR2 FQNNGV, per germline. V shed 5 bases, J shed 4 bases, and the junction held 6 bases outside the gene matches. The CDR3 covers 15 residues.

This sequence joins TRBV9 and TRBJ2-5, with 8 bases identical to TRBD2. Germline lookup yields CDR1 SGDLS and CDR2 YYNGEE. The CDR3 is 13 amino acids. V lost 7 bases, J lost 5 bases, and 7 bases stayed unmatched. CDR3 loop: CASGQLAGETQYF. In DNA, the CDR3 is TGTGCCAGCGGTCAGCTAGCGGGCGAGACCCAGTACTTC. Variable domain in full (rest from reference TRBV9 and TRBJ2-5): DSGVTQTPKHLITATGQRVTLRCSPRSGDLSVYWYQQSLDQGLQFLIQYYNGEERAKGNILERFSAQQFPDLHSELNLSSLELGDSALYFCASGQLAGETQYFGPGTRLLVL.

The sample holds a few counts of this clonotype. The J gene is TRBJ2-1, the V gene TRBV12-5; D possibly corresponds to TRBD2 (6 bases). Germline CDR1 and CDR2: LGHNT and FRNRAP. V lost 7 bases and J lost 4, with 14 bases in between. This CDR3 region has 14 residues. The CDR3 region is CASALGGDYNEQFF. CDR3 nucleotides: TGTGCTAGTGCCCTAGGAGGGGATTACAATGAGCAGTTCTTC.

The genes are TRBV7-2 and TRBJ2-5, with 12 bases that match TRBD2. V lost 5 bases to trimming and J lost 5 bases; unmatched junction nucleotides: 12. Germline values: CDR1 SGHTA, CDR2 FQGNSA. The CDR3 loop spans 17 amino acids. The CDR3 nucleotides read TGTGCCAGCAGCCCCTGGACTAGCGGGGCCCCCGAGGAGACCCAGTACTTC. The encoded protein is CASSPWTSGAPEETQYF.

This clonotype came up a few times. This chain's CDR3 is CSARDLRGASYEQYF. The CDR3 DNA reads TGCAGTGCTAGAGATCTCAGGGGGGCGTCCTACGAGCAGTACTTC. The chain links TRBV20-1 to TRBJ2-7; D may be TRBD1 (7 bases). Germline loops: CDR1 DFQATT, CDR2 SNEGSKA (reference sequence). The CDR3 has 15 residues. Trimming cost V 0 bases and J 1 base, with 13 bases left between them.

This clonotype was seen many times. J is TRBJ2-3 and V is TRBV24-1; D is uncertain. This CDR3 comprises 14 residues. In germline, CDR1 is KGHDR, CDR2 SFDVKD. Trimming took 2 bases from V and 4 from J, leaving 9 bases between them. CDR3 sequence: CATSDSRAADTQYF. CDR3 nucleotides: TGTGCCACCAGTGATTCAAGGGCCGCAGATACGCAGTATTTT.

This clonotype has just a few counts. The chain is built from TRBV20-1 and TRBJ2-5; 9 nucleotides align to TRBD1. Germline trimming cut 5 bases from V and 5 bases from J; bases unmatched to any gene: 0. Germline CDR1 and CDR2: DFQATT and SNEGSKA (reference sequence). This CDR3 has 11 residues. CDR3 in amino acids: CSAGTGETQYF. In DNA, the CDR3 is TGCAGTGCTGGGACAGGGGAGACCCAGTACTTC.

This rearrangement joins TRBV12-3 or TRBV12-4 to TRBJ2-5, with 8 bases lining up with TRBD2. The end of the DNA fits TRBJ2-1 better, so the J call may be wrong. The CDR3 length is 13 residues. Here the CDR3 reads CASRVAGRDEQFF. The DNA of the CDR3 is TGTGCCAGCAGAGTAGCGGGGCGGGATGAGCAGTTCTTC.